What follows are 6 T cell receptor beta chains derived from one specimen sequenced in a study of cytomegalovirus exposure and HLA in healthy donors. In the PCR, 60 Vbeta and 13 Jbeta primers were used. Assay used: immunoSEQ multiplex PCR; TCRdb lists only in-frame clones, some missing. This sample yields 60,000 to 75,000 clones, of which around three quarters are seen a single time; 7.8% belongs to the top ten. The sample comprised PBMCs. These TCRs come from a man between 18 and 29 years old in good health and CMV-seropositive.

DNA of the CDR3: TGTGCCAGCAGTGAAAGCCCCGGGAGGGGCACCTTC. Its protein product is CASSESPGRGTF. This chain links TRBV25-1 with TRBJ1-2; D possibly corresponds to TRBD1 (5 bases). Trimming removed 2 bases at V and 13 bases at J, with 14 bases between. The CDR3 extends over 12 amino acids. The V gene's germline CDR1 is MGHDK and CDR2 SYGVNS.

In this sample, this clone turned up a few times. V is TRBV5-6 and J is TRBJ2-4; TRBD2 is a possible D gene (5 bases). CDR3 size: 15 residues. Germline CDR1 reads SGHDT; CDR2 reads YYEEEE. Trimming shortened V by 2 bases and J by 0 bases, and 9 bases separated the two germline ends. The CDR3 loop is CASSLAEIAKNIQYF. Here the CDR3 DNA reads TGTGCCAGCAGCTTAGCGGAAATAGCCAAAAACATTCAGTACTTC.

The chain carries TRBV6-5 and TRBJ2-7; 9 positions agree with TRBD2. V trimming: 0 bases; J trimming: 4 bases; junction bases outside the gene matches: 7. CDR1 is MNHEY and CDR2 is SVGAGI in the germline V gene. CDR3 length: 16 amino acids. The CDR3 DNA sequence: TGTGCCAGCAGTTACTCGGCGAGCGGGGGGATTTACGAGCAGTACTTC. Its translation: CASSYSASGGIYEQYF.

This chain joins TRBV30 and TRBJ2-7; D possibly corresponds to TRBD2 (5 bases). The CDR3 has 12 amino acids. Per germline, CDR1 GTSNPN and CDR2 SVGIG (reference sequence). V was cut by 5 bases and J by 4 bases, with 12 bases left in between. CDR3 residues: CAWGTSGYEQYF. CDR3 in DNA: TGTGCCTGGGGTACCTCGGGATACGAGCAGTACTTC.

The chain carries TRBV7-9 and TRBJ2-7; 9 positions match TRBD2. CDR3 size: 13 residues. V shed 6 bases and J 5 bases; nucleotides not matched to a gene: 5. The germline CDR1 and CDR2 sequences are SEHNR and FQNEAQ (reference sequence). CDR3 DNA sequence: TGTGCCAGCAGTCTAGCGGGGATCAACGAGCAGTACTTC. Translation: CASSLAGINEQYF.

In this sample, this clone turned up a few times. The CDR3 loop reads CASIFQGGALNEQFF. In nucleotides, the CDR3 is TGTGCCAGCATATTCCAGGGTGGTGCTTTGAATGAGCAGTTCTTC. The chain has TRBV7-2 and TRBJ2-1, with D possibly being TRBD1 (5 bases). Germline V gives CDR1 SGHTA, CDR2 FQGNSA. The CDR3 contains 15 residues. V was cut by 7 bases and J by 7 bases, with 20 bases left in between.